Listed below are T cell receptor beta chains from one sample, sequenced in a study of CD8+ T cells in alopecia areata. TCRdb keeps only in-frame clones here, not all; method: immunoSEQ multiplex PCR. The sample has fewer than 200,000 clones, 50% to 75% seen once. The specimen was CD4+ T cells sorted from blood, collected around week 55, from a patient treated with tofacitinib. Receptors originate from a human donor with alopecia areata. The CDR3 runs from the conserved cysteine through the conserved F or W. A D gene is named only where the DNA matches it firmly.

v_gene	d_gene	CDR3aa
TRBV30	NA	CAWSAGQPSTDTQYF
TRBV29-1	NA	CSVGNRLAETQYF
TRBV6-6	NA	CASSLQEFGYTF
TRBV2	NA	CASTEDYEQYF
TRBV6-1	TRBD1	CASNRQGGPEAFF
TRBV7-2	NA	CASSFPSGGNQPQHF
TRBV5-6	NA	CASSWARSTEAFF
TRBV7-9	NA	CASSFNRQNTEAFF
TRBV6-6	TRBD1	CASSYPGGAEETQYF
TRBV30	NA	CAWIPLVRPSEAFF
TRBV29-1	TRBD1	CSAVQGGYGYTF
TRBV6-6	TRBD1	CASSPGQYEQYF
TRBV30	TRBD1	CAWSIGQGRQETQYF
TRBV15	TRBD2	CATSRDGLAPDTQYF
TRBV27	NA	CASSSRQAGNQPQHF
TRBV7-2	NA	CASSSRQSLGEQYF
TRBV30	NA	CAWSESWYPKNEQFF